This paragraph reports one TCR beta chain. Its target is not known. This sample includes further DNA sequences coding for the same CDR3. The germline V gene has CDR1 SGHRS and CDR2 YFSETQ. V dropped 4 bases and J dropped 8 bases, with 12 bases sitting between them. This CDR3 is built from 12 residues. This sample's time point: week 11, during vaccination. Doses comprised 300 ug of mutant IDH1 20-mer peptide each, plus topical imiquimod. These data belong to a study of a mutant IDH1 vaccine in newly diagnosed glioma. This table comes from immunoSEQ multiplex PCR, and its TCRdb copy is limited to in-frame clones, with some not included. The profile covers tens of thousands of clones, with approximately 80% appearing a single time and approximately 6% taken by the ten largest.

Source: PBMCs, taken from a glioma patient whose treatment included an IDH1 peptide vaccine. This receptor was obtained from a man in his forties or fifties with glioma. The V and J genes are TRBV5-1 and TRBJ1-2; no reliable D call. In DNA, the CDR3 is TGCGCCAGCAGCCCCCAAGGGTCAGGCTACACCTTC. Encoded protein: CASSPQGSGYTF.